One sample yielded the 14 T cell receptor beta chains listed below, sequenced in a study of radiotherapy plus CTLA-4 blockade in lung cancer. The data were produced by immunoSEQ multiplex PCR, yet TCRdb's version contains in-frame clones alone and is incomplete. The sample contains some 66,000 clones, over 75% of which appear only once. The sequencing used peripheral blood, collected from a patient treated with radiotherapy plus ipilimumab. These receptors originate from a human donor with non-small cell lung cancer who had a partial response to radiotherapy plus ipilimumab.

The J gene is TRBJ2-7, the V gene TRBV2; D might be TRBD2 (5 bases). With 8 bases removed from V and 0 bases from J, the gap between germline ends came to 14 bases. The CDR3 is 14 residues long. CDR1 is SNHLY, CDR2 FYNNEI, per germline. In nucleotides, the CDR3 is TGTGCCAGCCTGAGGAGGTTAAGCTCCTACGAGCAGTACTTC. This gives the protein CASLRRLSSYEQYF.

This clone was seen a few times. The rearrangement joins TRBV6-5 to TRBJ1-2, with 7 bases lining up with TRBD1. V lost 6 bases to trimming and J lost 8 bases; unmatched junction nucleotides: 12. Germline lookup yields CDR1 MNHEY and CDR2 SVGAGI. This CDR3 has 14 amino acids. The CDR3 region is CASRSSGTEGGYTF. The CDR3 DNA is TGTGCCAGCAGGTCTTCCGGGACAGAAGGAGGCTACACCTTC.

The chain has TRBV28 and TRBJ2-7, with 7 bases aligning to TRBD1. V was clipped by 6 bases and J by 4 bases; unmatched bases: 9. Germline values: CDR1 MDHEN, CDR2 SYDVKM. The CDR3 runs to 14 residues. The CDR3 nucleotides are TGTGCCAGCAGAAAGACAGGGTATTCGTACGAGCAGTACTTC. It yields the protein CASRKTGYSYEQYF.

CDR3 amino acids: CASSSPGGASSGANVLTF. CDR3 coding DNA: TGTGCCAGCAGCTCCCCGGGAGGGGCTAGCTCTGGGGCCAACGTCCTGACTTTC. The rearrangement uses TRBV11-3 and TRBJ2-6; 8 bases line up with TRBD2. From germline, CDR1 is SGHNT and CDR2 YENEEA. CDR3 length: 18 amino acids. V gave up 4 bases and J gave up 0 bases; unmatched junction bases: 8.

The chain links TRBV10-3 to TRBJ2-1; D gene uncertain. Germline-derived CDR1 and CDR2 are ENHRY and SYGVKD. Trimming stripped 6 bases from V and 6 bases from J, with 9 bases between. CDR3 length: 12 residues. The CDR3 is CAISPNTNEQFF. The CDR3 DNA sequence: TGTGCCATCAGCCCAAACACCAATGAGCAGTTCTTC.

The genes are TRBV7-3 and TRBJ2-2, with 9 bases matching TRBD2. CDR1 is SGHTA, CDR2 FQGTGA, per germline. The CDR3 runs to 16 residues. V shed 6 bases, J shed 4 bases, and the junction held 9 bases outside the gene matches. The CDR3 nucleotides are TGTGCCAGCAGTCATCTGACAGCGGGAGGCACCGGGGAGCTGTTTTTT. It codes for CASSHLTAGGTGELFF.

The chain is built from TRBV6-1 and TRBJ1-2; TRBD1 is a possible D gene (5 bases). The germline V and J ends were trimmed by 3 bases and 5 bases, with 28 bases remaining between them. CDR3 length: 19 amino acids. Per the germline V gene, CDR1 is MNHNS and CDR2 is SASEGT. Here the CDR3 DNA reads TGTGCCAGCAGTGAGTTCTTGGGGGAGGGATCCCCGGTCCCATATGGCTACACCTTC. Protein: CASSEFLGEGSPVPYGYTF.

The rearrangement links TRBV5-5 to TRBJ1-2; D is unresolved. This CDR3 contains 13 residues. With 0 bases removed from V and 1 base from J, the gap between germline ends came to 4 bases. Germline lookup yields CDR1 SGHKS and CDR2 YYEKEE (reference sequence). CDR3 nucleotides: TGTGCCAGCAGCTTGGAGCTTAACTATGGCTACACCTTC. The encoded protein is CASSLELNYGYTF.

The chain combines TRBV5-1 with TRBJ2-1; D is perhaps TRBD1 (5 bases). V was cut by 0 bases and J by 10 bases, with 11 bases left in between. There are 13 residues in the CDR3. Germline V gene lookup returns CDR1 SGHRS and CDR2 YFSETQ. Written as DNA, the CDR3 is TGCGCCAGCAGCTTGGCGGACAAAATGGAGCAGTTCTTC. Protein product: CASSLADKMEQFF.

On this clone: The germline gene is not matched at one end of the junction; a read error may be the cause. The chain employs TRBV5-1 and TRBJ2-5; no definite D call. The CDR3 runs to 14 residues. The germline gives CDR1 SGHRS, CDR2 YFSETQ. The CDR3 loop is CASSLGVHQEAQYF. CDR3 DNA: TGCGCCAGCAGCTTGGGAGTACACCAAGAGGCCCAGTACTTC.

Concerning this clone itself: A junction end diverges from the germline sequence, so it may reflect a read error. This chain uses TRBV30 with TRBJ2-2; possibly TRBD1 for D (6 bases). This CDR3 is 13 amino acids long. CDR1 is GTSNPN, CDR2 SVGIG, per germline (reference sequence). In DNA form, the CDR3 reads TGTGCCTGGAACCTCCGGGACACTGGGGAGCTGTTTTTT. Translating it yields CAWNLRDTGELFF.

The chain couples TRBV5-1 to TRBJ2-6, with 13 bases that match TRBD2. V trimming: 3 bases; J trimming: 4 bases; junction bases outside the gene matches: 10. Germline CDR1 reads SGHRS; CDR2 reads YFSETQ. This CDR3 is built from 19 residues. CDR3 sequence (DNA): TGCGCCAGCAGCTCCGGGACCGGGACTAGCGGGACGGGGGCCAACGTCCTGACTTTC. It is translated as CASSSGTGTSGTGANVLTF.

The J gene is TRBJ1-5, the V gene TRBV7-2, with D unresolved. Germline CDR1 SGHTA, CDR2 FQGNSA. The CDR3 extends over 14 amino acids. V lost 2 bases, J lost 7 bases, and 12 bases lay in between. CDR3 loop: CASSLIGPGQPQHF. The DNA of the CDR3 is TGTGCCAGCAGCTTAATAGGCCCGGGGCAGCCCCAGCATTTT.

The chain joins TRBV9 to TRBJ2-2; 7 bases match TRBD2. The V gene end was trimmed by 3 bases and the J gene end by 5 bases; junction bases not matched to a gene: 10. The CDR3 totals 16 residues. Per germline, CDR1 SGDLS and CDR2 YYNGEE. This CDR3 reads CASSAQVGGQTGELFF. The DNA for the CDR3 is TGTGCCAGCAGCGCCCAAGTGGGAGGGCAAACCGGGGAGCTGTTTTTT. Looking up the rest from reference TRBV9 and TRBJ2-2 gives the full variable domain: DSGVTQTPKHLITATGQRVTLRCSPRSGDLSVYWYQQSLDQGLQFLIQYYNGEERAKGNILERFSAQQFPDLHSELNLSSLELGDSALYFCASSAQVGGQTGELFFGEGSRLTVL.